A single sample is the source of the 5 T cell receptor beta chains below, sequenced in a study of T cells in Graves' hyperthyroidism and ophthalmopathy. RNA transcripts gave rise to amplified TCR beta CDR3 regions. HTBI primers were employed in a first-round RT-PCR of the TCR CDR3. From the multiplex PCR reads, TCRdb called clonotypes with MiXCR, one entry per CDR3 protein. The data show 490,000 or so distinct CDR3 sequences, 40% to 50% seen once. Specimen: peripheral blood or thyroid tissue (not recorded which). These receptors were taken from an adult woman with Graves' disease, either hyperthyroidism or ophthalmopathy (not recorded which).

V gene TRBV27 combines with J gene TRBJ2-2; TRBD2 matches 9 bases. The CDR3 spans 16 residues. Trimming removed 3 bases from V and 4 bases from J; junction bases left unmatched: 6. Germline-derived CDR1 and CDR2 are MNHEY and SMNVEV (reference sequence). The CDR3 here is CASSFRLAEITGELFF. In nucleotides, the CDR3 is TGTGCCAGCAGTTTTAGACTAGCGGAGATCACCGGGGAGCTGTTTTTT.

The rearrangement uses TRBV2 and TRBJ1-4; unclear D gene. Germline values: CDR1 SNHLY, CDR2 FYNNEI. The V end was cut by 5 bases, the J end by 5 bases, with 12 bases between. The CDR3 runs 14 residues. The CDR3 sequence is CASSLHRANEKLFF. The CDR3 DNA follows: TGTGCCAGCAGTTTGCACAGAGCAAATGAAAAACTGTTTTTT.

CDR3 amino acids: CASHTAGGPLYEQYF. CDR3 bases: TGTGCCAGCCACACGGCGGGAGGCCCCCTCTACGAGCAGTACTTC. This chain joins TRBV6-2 or TRBV6-3 and TRBJ2-7; 8 nucleotides align to TRBD2. The CDR3 is 15 amino acids. Germline V lookup: CDR1 MNHEY, CDR2 SVGEGT. V was pared by 8 bases and J by 3 bases, with 12 bases of the junction left unmatched.

This clonotype has ten or more counts. The rearrangement uses TRBV4-3 and TRBJ1-2; perhaps TRBD1 as D (5 bases). The CDR3 is 14 residues long. Germline CDR1 and CDR2: LGHNA and YSLEER. V was shortened by 0 bases and J by 7 bases, with 12 bases between the two germline ends. The CDR3 is CASSQDRQGGGYTF. CDR3 bases: TGCGCCAGCAGCCAAGATCGGCAGGGAGGTGGCTACACCTTC.

The chain combines TRBV6-5 with TRBJ1-2, with D maybe TRBD1 (5 bases). The V gene lost 0 bases and the J gene lost 0 bases, with 14 bases spanning the gap. CDR1 is MNHEY and CDR2 is SVGAGI in the germline V gene. The CDR3 contains 17 residues. In nucleotides, the CDR3 is TGTGCCAGCAGTTACTCGGATGCGGGGACCTCTAACTATGGCTACACCTTC. This gives the protein CASSYSDAGTSNYGYTF.